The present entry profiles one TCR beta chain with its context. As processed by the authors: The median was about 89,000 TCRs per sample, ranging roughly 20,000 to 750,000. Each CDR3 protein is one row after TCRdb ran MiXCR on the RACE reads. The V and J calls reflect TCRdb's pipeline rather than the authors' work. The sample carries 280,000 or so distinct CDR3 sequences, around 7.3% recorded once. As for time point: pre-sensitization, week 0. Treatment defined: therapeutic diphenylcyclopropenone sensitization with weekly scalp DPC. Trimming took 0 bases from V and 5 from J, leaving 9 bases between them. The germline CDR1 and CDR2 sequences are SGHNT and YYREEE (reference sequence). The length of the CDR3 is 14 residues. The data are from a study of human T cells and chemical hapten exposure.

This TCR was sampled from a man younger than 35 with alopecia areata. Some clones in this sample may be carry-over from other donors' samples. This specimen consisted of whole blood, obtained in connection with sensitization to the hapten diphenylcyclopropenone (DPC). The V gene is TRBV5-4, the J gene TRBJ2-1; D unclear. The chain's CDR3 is CASSLDGRNNEQFF. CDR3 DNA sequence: TGTGCCAGCAGCTTGGACGGTAGGAACAATGAGCAGTTCTTC.